A selection of T cell receptor beta chains follows, all from one sample in a study of OX40 agonist ivuxolimab in advanced cancers. Libraries were prepared by immunoSEQ multiplex PCR; TCRdb keeps only in-frame clonotypes and omits some of them. Of 13,000 to 15,000 clones in the sample, more than 80% were seen once. The specimen comprised CD4+ or CD8+ T cells sorted from blood, sampled in a trial of the OX40 agonist ivuxolimab. Receptor source: an adult with an advanced solid tumor such as melanoma, head and neck, liver or kidney cancer. Both conserved end residues are part of each CDR3. The order of the fields is D gene, J gene, V gene, clone size, CDR3 protein, CDR3 DNA. A D gene is named only where the DNA matches it firmly. Rows may omit the clone size; those that give it use once, few, many or a size class.

D gene: TRBD2
J gene: TRBJ2-5
V gene: TRBV7-8
clone size: .
CDR3 protein: CASSYRLATKETQYF
CDR3 DNA: TGTGCCAGCAGCTACCGACTAGCGACTAAAGAGACCCAGTACTTC

D gene: .
J gene: TRBJ2-1
V gene: TRBV27
clone size: .
CDR3 protein: CASSFSGGAPLGQFF
CDR3 DNA: TGTGCCAGCAGTTTCAGCGGCGGGGCCCCCTTGGGGCAGTTCTTC

D gene: .
J gene: TRBJ1-1
V gene: TRBV13
clone size: .
CDR3 protein: CASSSEGVTLEAFF
CDR3 DNA: TGTGCCAGCAGCTCCGAGGGGGTCACCCTTGAAGCTTTCTTT

D gene: .
J gene: TRBJ1-2
V gene: TRBV27
clone size: .
CDR3 protein: CASSLWGIDGYTF
CDR3 DNA: TGTGCCAGCAGTTTGTGGGGCATCGATGGCTACACCTTC

D gene: TRBD2
J gene: TRBJ2-3
V gene: TRBV14
clone size: .
CDR3 protein: CASSQEVLAETQYF
CDR3 DNA: TGTGCCAGCAGCCAAGAGGTACTAGCGGAGACGCAGTATTTT

D gene: .
J gene: TRBJ2-1
V gene: TRBV19
clone size: .
CDR3 protein: CASSAALASYNEQFF
CDR3 DNA: TGTGCCAGTAGCGCGGCACTAGCATCCTACAATGAGCAGTTCTTC

D gene: TRBD1
J gene: TRBJ1-1
V gene: TRBV19
clone size: .
CDR3 protein: CASSNLPGGVTEAFF
CDR3 DNA: TGTGCCAGTAGTAACCTTCCAGGGGGAGTGACTGAAGCTTTCTTT

D gene: .
J gene: TRBJ1-3
V gene: TRBV6-1
clone size: .
CDR3 protein: CASSEVTQGVFRNTIYF
CDR3 DNA: TGTGCCAGCAGTGAAGTCACACAGGGTGTATTCAGGAACACCATATATTTT

D gene: .
J gene: TRBJ2-1
V gene: TRBV28
clone size: .
CDR3 protein: CASSSGWPGEQFF
CDR3 DNA: TGTGCCAGCAGTTCAGGGTGGCCTGGTGAGCAGTTCTTC

D gene: .
J gene: TRBJ2-3
V gene: TRBV19
clone size: .
CDR3 protein: CASTTRDPPRGDTQYF
CDR3 DNA: TGTGCCAGTACTACGAGGGACCCCCCTAGGGGGGATACGCAGTATTTT

D gene: TRBD1
J gene: TRBJ2-5
V gene: TRBV4-1
clone size: .
CDR3 protein: CASSQESQGYQETQYF
CDR3 DNA: TGCGCCAGCAGCCAAGAGTCACAGGGGTACCAAGAGACCCAGTACTTC

D gene: TRBD2
J gene: TRBJ2-7
V gene: TRBV5-5
clone size: once
CDR3 protein: CASSLDTSGGYEQYF
CDR3 DNA: TGTGCCAGCAGCTTGGATACTAGCGGGGGATACGAGCAGTACTTC

D gene: TRBD2
J gene: TRBJ2-1
V gene: TRBV28
clone size: .
CDR3 protein: CASSFILAAGEAGHEQFF
CDR3 DNA: TGTGCCAGCAGTTTTATCCTGGCAGCGGGAGAGGCGGGCCATGAGCAGTTCTTC

D gene: .
J gene: TRBJ2-1
V gene: TRBV27
clone size: once
CDR3 protein: CASSLGNEQFF
CDR3 DNA: TGTGCCAGCAGTTTGGGGAATGAGCAGTTCTTC

D gene: TRBD2
J gene: TRBJ2-1
V gene: TRBV27
clone size: .
CDR3 protein: CASGLAGNNEQFF
CDR3 DNA: TGTGCCAGCGGACTAGCGGGGAACAATGAGCAGTTCTTC

D gene: TRBD2
J gene: TRBJ2-3
V gene: TRBV7-6
clone size: .
CDR3 protein: CASSLVAGGKDTQYF
CDR3 DNA: TGTGCCAGCAGCTTAGTAGCGGGAGGGAAAGATACGCAGTATTTT

D gene: .
J gene: TRBJ2-7
V gene: TRBV5-4
clone size: .
CDR3 protein: CASSFLSGQAPYEQYF
CDR3 DNA: TGTGCCAGCAGCTTCCTGTCGGGCCAGGCACCCTACGAGCAGTACTTC

D gene: TRBD2
J gene: TRBJ2-1
V gene: TRBV5-1
clone size: .
CDR3 protein: CASSSHSGRGNEQFF
CDR3 DNA: TGCGCCAGCAGCTCCCATAGCGGGAGGGGCAATGAGCAGTTCTTC

D gene: .
J gene: TRBJ2-1
V gene: TRBV27
clone size: .
CDR3 protein: CASSLRAEEQFF
CDR3 DNA: TGTGCCAGCAGTTTAAGGGCGGAGGAGCAGTTCTTC

D gene: .
J gene: TRBJ2-2
V gene: TRBV27
clone size: .
CDR3 protein: CASSVQQGTGELFF
CDR3 DNA: TGTGCCAGCAGTGTACAACAGGGAACCGGGGAGCTGTTTTTT

D gene: TRBD1
J gene: TRBJ1-5
V gene: TRBV19
clone size: .
CDR3 protein: CASQGGFNQPQHF
CDR3 DNA: TGTGCCTCGCAGGGGGGGTTCAATCAGCCCCAGCATTTT

D gene: TRBD2
J gene: TRBJ2-1
V gene: TRBV19
clone size: .
CDR3 protein: CASSITGLAISSYNEQFF
CDR3 DNA: TGTGCCAGTAGTATTACGGGACTAGCGATTAGCTCCTACAATGAGCAGTTCTTC

D gene: TRBD1
J gene: TRBJ2-3
V gene: TRBV19
clone size: .
CDR3 protein: CASAGTGLEDTQYF
CDR3 DNA: TGTGCCAGTGCCGGGACAGGGCTAGAGGATACGCAGTATTTT

D gene: TRBD2
J gene: TRBJ2-3
V gene: TRBV27
clone size: .
CDR3 protein: CASRPLAGNTDTQYF
CDR3 DNA: TGTGCCAGCAGGCCACTAGCGGGGAACACAGATACGCAGTATTTT

D gene: .
J gene: TRBJ1-1
V gene: TRBV28
clone size: .
CDR3 protein: CASSSWGQGDAFF
CDR3 DNA: TGTGCCAGCAGTTCCTGGGGGCAGGGCGACGCTTTCTTT

D gene: TRBD1
J gene: TRBJ1-2
V gene: TRBV2
clone size: .
CDR3 protein: CASTEVDREYNYGYTF
CDR3 DNA: TGTGCCAGCACCGAAGTGGACAGGGAATATAACTATGGCTACACCTTC

D gene: TRBD2
J gene: TRBJ2-1
V gene: TRBV19
clone size: once
CDR3 protein: CASKAPRTSGRSYNEQFF
CDR3 DNA: TGTGCCAGCAAGGCCCCCAGGACTAGCGGTCGGTCCTACAATGAGCAGTTCTTC

D gene: .
J gene: TRBJ2-7
V gene: TRBV2
clone size: .
CDR3 protein: CASSYWGSLEQYF
CDR3 DNA: TGTGCCAGCAGTTACTGGGGTTCGCTCGAGCAGTACTTC

D gene: .
J gene: TRBJ2-7
V gene: TRBV9
clone size: .
CDR3 protein: CASSVAAHPYEQYF
CDR3 DNA: TGTGCCAGCAGCGTAGCAGCTCACCCCTACGAGCAGTACTTC

D gene: TRBD2
J gene: TRBJ2-7
V gene: TRBV10-3
clone size: .
CDR3 protein: CASGAGGAYEQYF
CDR3 DNA: TGTGCCTCAGGCGCGGGAGGGGCCTACGAGCAGTACTTC

D gene: .
J gene: TRBJ1-4
V gene: TRBV6-6
clone size: .
CDR3 protein: CASRHIRGPNEKLFF
CDR3 DNA: TGTGCCAGCAGGCACATACGGGGCCCTAATGAAAAACTGTTTTTT

D gene: .
J gene: TRBJ2-7
V gene: TRBV27
clone size: .
CDR3 protein: CASSFSAWDYEQYF
CDR3 DNA: TGTGCCAGCAGTTTTTCGGCTTGGGACTACGAGCAGTACTTC

D gene: .
J gene: TRBJ2-1
V gene: TRBV27
clone size: .
CDR3 protein: CASRSIARGHNEQFF
CDR3 DNA: TGTGCCAGCAGATCAATCGCACGGGGACACAATGAGCAGTTCTTC

D gene: .
J gene: TRBJ2-7
V gene: TRBV4-1
clone size: once
CDR3 protein: CASSQTPGLSSYEQYF
CDR3 DNA: TGCGCCAGCAGCCAAACACCGGGATTAAGCTCCTACGAGCAGTACTTC

D gene: .
J gene: TRBJ2-4
V gene: TRBV28
clone size: .
CDR3 protein: CASSFRLAYAKNIQYF
CDR3 DNA: TGTGCCAGCAGTTTTCGGCTAGCGTACGCCAAAAACATTCAGTACTTC

D gene: .
J gene: TRBJ2-7
V gene: TRBV20-1
clone size: .
CDR3 protein: CSALASEQYF
CDR3 DNA: TGCAGTGCCCTGGCAAGCGAGCAGTACTTC

D gene: .
J gene: TRBJ1-5
V gene: TRBV27
clone size: .
CDR3 protein: CASTSSGQPQHF
CDR3 DNA: TGTGCCAGCACCTCCTCGGGCCAGCCCCAGCATTTT

D gene: .
J gene: TRBJ2-4
V gene: TRBV27
clone size: medium-sized
CDR3 protein: CASSRGDIQYF
CDR3 DNA: TGTGCCAGCAGCAGGGGGGACATTCAGTACTTC

D gene: .
J gene: TRBJ1-1
V gene: TRBV19
clone size: .
CDR3 protein: CASSIVGGTHTEAFF
CDR3 DNA: TGTGCCAGTAGTATAGTAGGTGGCACGCACACTGAAGCTTTCTTT

D gene: TRBD2
J gene: TRBJ2-3
V gene: TRBV9
clone size: .
CDR3 protein: CASSERTSGFADTQYF
CDR3 DNA: TGTGCCAGCAGCGAGCGGACTAGCGGGTTTGCAGATACGCAGTATTTT

D gene: .
J gene: TRBJ1-5
V gene: TRBV2
clone size: .
CDR3 protein: CASRWGGADQPQHF
CDR3 DNA: TGTGCCAGCAGATGGGGGGGGGCGGATCAGCCCCAGCATTTT

D gene: .
J gene: TRBJ2-7
V gene: TRBV16
clone size: .
CDR3 protein: CASSHFGYEQYF
CDR3 DNA: TGTGCCAGCAGCCATTTTGGCTACGAGCAGTACTTC

D gene: TRBD1
J gene: TRBJ2-7
V gene: TRBV5-4
clone size: few
CDR3 protein: CASSLNPGGSYEQYF
CDR3 DNA: TGTGCCAGCAGCTTGAACCCAGGGGGCTCCTACGAGCAGTACTTC

D gene: .
J gene: TRBJ2-5
V gene: TRBV5-5
clone size: .
CDR3 protein: CASSLAAVKETQYF
CDR3 DNA: TGTGCCAGCAGCTTGGCCGCGGTCAAAGAGACCCAGTACTTC

D gene: .
J gene: TRBJ2-1
V gene: TRBV27
clone size: once
CDR3 protein: CASSDRSSYNEQFF
CDR3 DNA: TGTGCCAGCAGTGACAGGAGCTCCTACAATGAGCAGTTCTTC

D gene: .
J gene: TRBJ2-7
V gene: TRBV27
clone size: .
CDR3 protein: CASSFPQGERDDYEQYF
CDR3 DNA: TGTGCCAGCAGTTTCCCCCAGGGGGAGCGGGATGACTACGAGCAGTACTTC

D gene: TRBD1
J gene: TRBJ1-3
V gene: TRBV2
clone size: .
CDR3 protein: CASSNIGQGLDTIYF
CDR3 DNA: TGTGCCAGCTCCAACATAGGACAGGGATTGGACACCATATATTTT

D gene: .
J gene: TRBJ1-5
V gene: TRBV27
clone size: once
CDR3 protein: CASSSGASNQPQHF
CDR3 DNA: TGTGCCAGCAGTTCCGGAGCTAGCAATCAGCCCCAGCATTTT

D gene: .
J gene: TRBJ2-1
V gene: TRBV7-9
clone size: .
CDR3 protein: CASSLVRAGYNEQFF
CDR3 DNA: TGTGCCAGCAGCTTAGTGCGGGCAGGGTACAATGAGCAGTTCTTC

D gene: .
J gene: TRBJ2-1
V gene: TRBV13
clone size: .
CDR3 protein: CASSLDFYNEQFF
CDR3 DNA: TGTGCCAGCAGCTTGGACTTCTACAATGAGCAGTTCTTC

D gene: .
J gene: TRBJ2-1
V gene: TRBV27
clone size: .
CDR3 protein: CASSLRSSSYNEQFF
CDR3 DNA: TGTGCCAGCAGTTTACGGTCGAGCTCCTACAATGAGCAGTTCTTC

D gene: .
J gene: TRBJ1-2
V gene: TRBV20-1
clone size: .
CDR3 protein: CSASAFLF
CDR3 DNA: TGCAGTGCTAGCGCTTTTCTCTTC